This TCR beta chain emerged from a study of neurological immune-mediated disorders. Study-wide background: Multiple sclerosis patients numbered some 34, with approximately 30 relapsing-remitting and 3 secondary progressive.

This clonotype appeared a few times. The antigen is undetermined. Study-level points and caveats: Whereas HTLV-1-associated myelopathy showed the most TCR clonal expansion, multiple sclerosis showed the least, with levels below those of healthy controls.

The CDR3 covers 16 residues. With V trimmed by 0 bases and J by 1 base, 5 bases remained unmatched. Per the germline V gene, CDR1 is KGHSH and CDR2 is LQKENI. TCRdb reprocessed the 5' RACE reads with MiXCR, giving one entry per CDR3 protein. The data show about 82,000 distinct CDR3 sequences, with 2.6% seen just once and 1.1% held by the top ten. The chain joins TRBV18 to TRBJ1-1, with 7 bases aligning to TRBD1. Specimen: PBMCs. The receptor was derived from a young woman with multiple sclerosis. This chain's CDR3 is CASSPPRQGTNTEAFF. The CDR3 DNA sequence: TGTGCCAGCTCACCACCACGACAGGGTACGAACACTGAAGCTTTCTTT.